The 25 T cell receptor beta chains below were found in one sample sequenced in a study of cytomegalovirus exposure and HLA in healthy donors. It was with 60 Vbeta and 13 Jbeta primers that the PCR ran. Produced via immunoSEQ multiplex PCR; TCRdb's table is partial and in-frame only. The sample has under 200,000 clones, around 78% seen once. Sequencing used PBMCs. The source is a woman in her fifties or sixties in good health and CMV-seropositive.

Details on this clone: Other DNA sequences within the sample encode an identical CDR3. The chain couples TRBV11-3 to TRBJ2-3; D is undetermined. This CDR3 contains 16 residues. Germline V gives CDR1 SGHNT, CDR2 YENEEA. Trimming took off 1 base at V and 1 base at J, with 12 bases between the two ends. The CDR3 reads CASSLAWSPGTDTQYF. The CDR3 DNA follows: TGTGCCAGCAGCTTAGCGTGGTCTCCGGGCACAGATACGCAGTATTTT.

The chain carries TRBV4-3 and TRBJ2-5; 15 nucleotides agree with TRBD2. Per germline, CDR1 LGHNA and CDR2 YSLEER. Trimming removed 0 bases from V and 1 base from J; junction bases left unmatched: 0. The CDR3 extends over 17 amino acids. In DNA, the CDR3 is TGCGCCAGCAGCCAAGAGGGACTAGCGGGGGGCCAAGAGACCCAGTACTTC. This sequence encodes CASSQEGLAGGQETQYF.

This clone was observed a single time. The chain is built from TRBV19 and TRBJ1-1; D is undetermined. Trimming pared 6 bases from V and 1 base from J, leaving 12 bases between. CDR3 length: 14 residues. Germline V CDR1 and CDR2: LNHDA, SQIVND (reference sequence). The CDR3 DNA sequence: TGTGCCAGTAGAGTATTAGCGGGGAACACTGAAGCTTTCTTT. As protein: CASRVLAGNTEAFF.

The chain has TRBV20-1 and TRBJ1-2, with D uncertain. The CDR3 spans 11 residues. Deletions cut 4 bases from V and 7 bases from J, with 10 bases between. CDR1 and CDR2 (germline): DFQATT, SNEGSKA (reference sequence). The CDR3 is CSANYGFGYTF. DNA for the CDR3: TGCAGTGCTAACTACGGGTTTGGCTACACCTTC.

This chain joins TRBV27 and TRBJ2-5; 12 positions match TRBD2. TRBJ2-7 explains the end of the DNA better; the J call may be wrong. The germline V gene has CDR1 MNHEY and CDR2 SMNVEV (reference sequence). The CDR3 runs to 16 residues. CDR3 bases: TGTGCCAGCAGTTGGACTAGCGGGGAACATTTCTACGAGCAGTACTTC. This translates into CASSWTSGEHFYEQYF.

The chain links TRBV19 to TRBJ2-1; the match to TRBD2 covers 10 bases. J gave up 5 bases and V 3 bases, and 13 bases lay outside the gene matches. Germline CDR1 is LNHDA and CDR2 is SQIVND (reference sequence). There are 18 residues in the CDR3. In nucleotides, the CDR3 is TGTGCCAGTAGTATGCGGGCTAGCGGGAGAGGGTACAACAATGAGCAGTTCTTC. This gives the protein CASSMRASGRGYNNEQFF.

The chain links TRBV28 to TRBJ2-7; TRBD1 aligns across 7 bases. CDR3 size: 13 residues. The germline V gene encodes CDR1 MDHEN and CDR2 SYDVKM. Losses at the gene ends were 8 bases for V and 1 base for J; bases not matched to a gene: 5. CDR3 residues: CASDRAGSYEQYF. CDR3 DNA: TGTGCCAGCGACAGGGCAGGTTCCTACGAGCAGTACTTC.

The CDR3 reads CASSSAGTSRETQYF. CDR3 nucleotide sequence: TGTGCCAGCAGCTCCGCCGGGACTAGCCGAGAGACCCAGTACTTC. The chain recombines TRBV11-3 with TRBJ2-5; TRBD2 agrees at 9 bases. The CDR3 consists of 15 residues. V lost 4 bases to trimming and J lost 4 bases; unmatched junction nucleotides: 7. From germline, CDR1 is SGHNT and CDR2 YENEEA.

This clone was detected only once. V gene TRBV10-3 combines with J gene TRBJ2-3; D unclear. Germline loops: CDR1 ENHRY, CDR2 SYGVKD. The CDR3 contains 15 residues. The germline V and J ends were trimmed by 0 bases and 2 bases, with 9 bases remaining between them. CDR3 amino acids: CAISESYTTTDTQYF. CDR3 DNA sequence: TGTGCCATCAGTGAGTCGTACACCACCACAGATACGCAGTATTTT.

V usage is TRBV5-8 and J usage is TRBJ1-1; D is unresolved. This CDR3 is 15 amino acids long. Germline-derived CDR1 and CDR2 are SGHTS and YDEGEE. V lost 4 bases to trimming and J lost 0 bases, with 13 bases between them. The CDR3 DNA sequence: TGTGCCAGCAGCGCTACCGGGTATCTGAACACTGAAGCTTTCTTT. Its protein is CASSATGYLNTEAFF.

The chain joins TRBV1 to TRBJ2-3; the DNA was not used to check the table's D call, TRBD1. TRBV1 is flagged as a pseudogene. The CDR3 extends over 16 amino acids. The chain's CDR3 is CTSSQDWGGDTDTQYF. The CDR3 DNA sequence: TGCACCAGCAGCCAAGATTGGGGCGGAGACACAGATACGCAGTATTTT.

This sequence joins TRBV7-2 and TRBJ2-4; the match to TRBD2 covers 8 bases. The CDR3 runs to 15 residues. The germline gives CDR1 SGHTA, CDR2 FQGNSA. The trim removed 1 base at V and 5 bases at J, leaving 4 bases unmatched. This CDR3 reads CASSLEASGQNIQYF. The CDR3 DNA reads as TGTGCCAGCAGCTTAGAGGCTAGCGGGCAAAACATTCAGTACTTC.

V gene TRBV9 combines with J gene TRBJ2-1; the match to TRBD2 covers 9 bases. Germline CDR1 is SGDLS and CDR2 is YYNGEE. This CDR3 is built from 15 residues. The ends lost 2 bases at V and 3 bases at J; junction bases unmatched: 3. The CDR3 here is CASSVSGRHYNEQFF. CDR3 nucleotides: TGTGCCAGCAGCGTCAGCGGGAGGCACTACAATGAGCAGTTCTTC.

The gene calls are TRBV15 and TRBJ1-2; D ambiguous. The germline V gene encodes CDR1 LNHNV and CDR2 YYDKDF (reference sequence). The CDR3 covers 14 residues. Trimming took 5 bases from V and 11 from J, leaving 21 bases between them. CDR3 sequence reads: CATSGGADSICYTF. The DNA of the CDR3 is TGTGCCACCAGCGGTGGAGCTGACTCGATTTGTTACACCTTC. The full variable domain, rest sourced from reference TRBV15 and TRBJ1-2, is DAMVIQNPRYQVTQFGKPVTLSCSQTLNHNVMYWYQQKSSQAPKLLFHYYDKDFNNEADTPDNFQSRRPNTSFCFLDIRSPGLGDTAMYLCATSGGADSICYTFGSGTRLTVV.

The chain employs TRBV7-2 and TRBJ2-5, with D possibly being TRBD1 (5 bases). This CDR3 is 17 amino acids long. CDR1 and CDR2 from the germline V gene are SGHTA and FQGNSA. Between the trimmed V and J ends, which lost 0 bases and 3 bases, there was a span of 17 bases. CDR3 sequence reads: CASSLASVGWGEETQYF. DNA of the CDR3: TGTGCCAGCAGCTTAGCTTCGGTGGGGTGGGGCGAAGAGACCCAGTACTTC.

This chain joins TRBV7-9 and TRBJ1-2; 8 nucleotides line up with TRBD1. CDR3 length equals 15 residues. V shed 0 bases, J shed 8 bases, and the junction held 8 bases outside the gene matches. The germline V gene encodes CDR1 SEHNR and CDR2 FQNEAQ (reference sequence). CDR3 amino acids: CASSLAMQGAPGYTF. CDR3 nucleotides: TGTGCCAGCAGCTTAGCGATGCAGGGGGCGCCCGGCTACACCTTC. The full variable domain, its missing parts supplied by reference TRBV7-9 and TRBJ1-2, is DTGVSQNPRHKITKRGQNVTFRCDPISEHNRLYWYRQTLGQGPEFLTYFQNEAQLEKSRLLSDRFSAERPKGSFSTLEIQRTEQGDSAMYLCASSLAMQGAPGYTFGSGTRLTVV.

The chain has TRBV19 and TRBJ1-2; 8 positions agree with TRBD1. V shed 9 bases, J shed 2 bases, and the junction held 5 bases outside the gene matches. In germline, CDR1 is LNHDA, CDR2 SQIVND (reference sequence). CDR3 length: 13 amino acids. CDR3 in amino acids: CASRTGWNYGYTF. Written as DNA, the CDR3 is TGTGCCAGCCGGACAGGGTGGAACTATGGCTACACCTTC.

A few counts support this clone. For the CDR3, the DNA is TGTGCCAGCAGCTTAGCGACAGGGATCTATGGCTACACCTTC. Amino acids: CASSLATGIYGYTF. The chain carries TRBV7-2 and TRBJ1-2; 7 positions match TRBD1. Germline assignment: CDR1 SGHTA and CDR2 FQGNSA. Losses at the gene ends were 0 bases for V and 4 bases for J; bases not matched to a gene: 2. The CDR3 has 14 residues.

V usage is TRBV2 and J usage is TRBJ1-4; 7 bases are shared with TRBD1. V lost 7 bases, J lost 13 bases, and 9 bases stayed unmatched. CDR3 size: 12 residues. Per the germline V gene, CDR1 is SNHLY and CDR2 is FYNNEI. The CDR3 spells CASTLDREGLFF. CDR3 DNA: TGTGCCAGCACCCTTGACAGGGAAGGACTGTTTTTT.

This clone was picked up one time. V is TRBV7-2 and J is TRBJ2-3; tentative D call: TRBD2 (6 bases). CDR1 is SGHTA and CDR2 is FQGNSA in the germline V gene. Between the trimmed V and J ends, which lost 4 bases and 2 bases, there was a span of 10 bases. The CDR3 loop spans 14 amino acids. The CDR3 spells CASSWDWNTDTQYF. DNA for the CDR3: TGTGCCAGCAGCTGGGACTGGAACACAGATACGCAGTATTTT.

For this clone: One end of the junction fails to match germline, which may point to a read error. The gene calls are TRBV5-1 and TRBJ2-6; 7 positions match TRBD1. CDR3 length: 16 residues. The germline V gene has CDR1 SGHRS and CDR2 YFSETQ. The CDR3, as DNA: TGCGCCAGCCACAGGGGCCGTCCCTCTGGGGCCAACGGCCTGACTTTC. As protein: CASHRGRPSGANGLTF.

The gene calls are TRBV11-3 and TRBJ2-7; 10 bases are shared with TRBD2. CDR3 length equals 13 residues. With V trimmed by 6 bases and J by 7 bases, 6 bases remained unmatched. The germline V gene encodes CDR1 SGHNT and CDR2 YENEEA. CDR3 loop: CASSGAGGNEQYF. CDR3 in DNA: TGTGCCAGCAGTGGAGCGGGAGGGAATGAGCAGTACTTC.

V is TRBV15 and J is TRBJ2-7; D is unclear. The CDR3 extends over 13 amino acids. Trimming pared 0 bases from V and 2 bases from J, leaving 5 bases between. CDR1 and CDR2 from the germline V gene are LNHNV and YYDKDF (reference sequence). In DNA form, the CDR3 reads TGTGCCACCAGCAGAGATAGTCCCTACGAGCAGTACTTC. Amino acid sequence: CATSRDSPYEQYF. Full variable domain (rest looked up from reference TRBV15 and TRBJ2-7): DAMVIQNPRYQVTQFGKPVTLSCSQTLNHNVMYWYQQKSSQAPKLLFHYYDKDFNNEADTPDNFQSRRPNTSFCFLDIRSPGLGDTAMYLCATSRDSPYEQYFGPGTRLTVT.

The rearrangement links TRBV18 to TRBJ2-6; D is ambiguous. The V end lost 6 bases, the J end lost 0 bases, and 9 bases lay between the germline ends. Germline CDR1 and CDR2: KGHSH and LQKENI. The CDR3 is 15 residues long. The CDR3 sequence is CASSQVNSGANVLTF. CDR3 in DNA: TGTGCCAGCTCCCAGGTAAACTCTGGGGCCAACGTCCTGACTTTC.

This chain joins TRBV5-1 and TRBJ2-3, with D unresolved. Germline V gives CDR1 SGHRS, CDR2 YFSETQ. Trimming pared 2 bases from V and 2 bases from J, leaving 15 bases between. This CDR3 has 16 amino acids. The CDR3 nucleotides are TGCGCCAGCAGCTTACCCCGTTTGGAGAACACAGATACGCAGTATTTT. Amino acid sequence: CASSLPRLENTDTQYF.